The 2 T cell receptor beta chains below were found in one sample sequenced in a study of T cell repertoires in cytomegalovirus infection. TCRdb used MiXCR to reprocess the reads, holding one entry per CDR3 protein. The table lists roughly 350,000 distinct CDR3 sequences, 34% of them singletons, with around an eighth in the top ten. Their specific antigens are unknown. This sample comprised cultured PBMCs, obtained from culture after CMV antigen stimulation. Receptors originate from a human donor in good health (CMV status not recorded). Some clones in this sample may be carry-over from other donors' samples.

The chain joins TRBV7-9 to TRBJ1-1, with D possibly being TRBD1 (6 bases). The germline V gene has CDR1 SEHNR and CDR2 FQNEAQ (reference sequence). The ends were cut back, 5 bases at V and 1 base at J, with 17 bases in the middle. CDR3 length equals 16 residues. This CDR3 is CASSPRGGLGNTEAFF. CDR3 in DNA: TGTGCCAGCAGCCCAAGGGGGGGGCTCGGGAACACTGAAGCTTTCTTT.

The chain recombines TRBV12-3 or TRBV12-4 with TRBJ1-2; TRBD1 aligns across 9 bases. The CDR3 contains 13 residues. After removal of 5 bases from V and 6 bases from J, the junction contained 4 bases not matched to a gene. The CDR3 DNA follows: TGTGCCAGCAGTAAAACAGGGGGCCATGGCTACACCTTC. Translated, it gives CASSKTGGHGYTF.